Below are 18 T cell receptor beta chains sequenced from a single sample in a study of graft-versus-host responses after intestinal transplantation. Using immunoSEQ multiplex PCR, the repertoire was profiled, and TCRdb retains in-frame clones only, with some absent. Of approximately 81,000 clones in the sample, 87% were seen once. Antigens of these TCRs are unknown. The source material was unstimulated CD8+ T cells sorted from spleen or lymph node cells, sampled before transplant. Receptors were obtained from a human donor who was the organ donor for an intestinal transplant.

This chain joins TRBV6-5 and TRBJ1-2, with D uncertain. The germline V and J ends were trimmed by 0 bases and 8 bases, with 10 bases remaining between them. Germline V gene sequence: CDR1 MNHEY, CDR2 SVGAGI. The CDR3 is 13 amino acids. CDR3 sequence reads: CASSYSGSGGYTF. The CDR3 DNA follows: TGTGCCAGCAGTTACTCGGGGTCGGGCGGCTACACCTTC.

Remarks on this clone: The conserved phenylalanine or tryptophan normally closing the CDR3 is absent here, so this likely arose from a read error. The limits of the CDR3 on the DNA are not certain, so only TCRdb's listed CDR3 is given. The V gene is TRBV5-1, the J gene TRBJ2-7; the table's TRBD1 call for D was not verified on the DNA. Germline CDR1 reads SGHRS; CDR2 reads YFSETQ. 17 amino acids form the CDR3, both terminal residues included. CDR3 amino acids: CASSLLCITGKTVGRDL.

This chain uses TRBV27 with TRBJ1-6, with D hard to call. Trimming removed 0 bases at V and 7 bases at J, with 10 bases between. The CDR3 totals 15 residues. The germline V gene has CDR1 MNHEY and CDR2 SMNVEV (reference sequence). The CDR3 nucleotides read TGTGCCAGCAGTTTATCAGGGTTCGGAAATTCACCCCTCCACTTT. Encoded protein: CASSLSGFGNSPLHF.

The rearrangement links TRBV29-1 to TRBJ1-1; D is ambiguous. Germline V gives CDR1 SQVTM, CDR2 ANQGSEA. V lost 6 bases to trimming and J lost 4 bases, with 18 bases between them. The length of the CDR3 is 14 residues. Here the CDR3 reads CSVRQMGFFTEAFF. CDR3 coding DNA: TGCAGCGTACGACAAATGGGGTTTTTCACTGAAGCTTTCTTT.

CDR3: CASRRQGFGYEQYF. The CDR3 DNA reads as TGTGCCAGCCGCAGACAGGGTTTTGGCTACGAGCAGTACTTC. The chain couples TRBV2 to TRBJ2-7; 7 bases fit TRBD1. V was pared by 8 bases and J by 3 bases, with 10 bases of the junction left unmatched. The germline gives CDR1 SNHLY, CDR2 FYNNEI. The CDR3 has 14 amino acids.

The chain combines TRBV6-5 with TRBJ2-1, with D uncertain. The V and J ends lost 2 bases and 10 bases respectively, with 12 bases between them. Germline assignment: CDR1 MNHEY and CDR2 SVGAGI. The CDR3 is 13 residues long. The DNA of the CDR3 is TGTGCCAGCAGTTACCGCGGCATTGTGGAGCAGTTCTTC. This gives the protein CASSYRGIVEQFF.

The chain has TRBV20-1 and TRBJ2-3; D is undetermined. V gave up 4 bases and J gave up 2 bases, with 4 bases separating them. The CDR3 is 11 residues long. From germline, CDR1 is DFQATT and CDR2 SNEGSKA (reference sequence). The CDR3 protein is CSATSTDTQYF. In nucleotides, the CDR3 is TGCAGTGCTACTTCCACAGATACGCAGTATTTT.

This chain links TRBV5-4 with TRBJ1-1; 8 nucleotides agree with TRBD1. Germline trimming cut 5 bases from V and 1 base from J; bases unmatched to any gene: 7. This CDR3 is built from 15 residues. Germline CDR1 is SGHNT and CDR2 is YYREEE (reference sequence). CDR3 in DNA: TGTGCCAGCAGTTATCTACAGGGGGGGAACACTGAAGCTTTCTTT. Translating it yields CASSYLQGGNTEAFF.

V usage is TRBV2 and J usage is TRBJ2-7, with D perhaps matching TRBD2 (6 bases). The germline V gene encodes CDR1 SNHLY and CDR2 FYNNEI. Trimming left V 7 bases short and J 3 bases short, with 13 bases between. This CDR3 has 13 residues. The CDR3, as DNA: TGTGCCAGCAAGGAGGGACCGGGCTACGAGCAGTACTTC. It is translated as CASKEGPGYEQYF.

The gene calls are TRBV11-3 and TRBJ2-2; a weak D match, TRBD2 (7 bases). The CDR3 spans 13 residues. The germline CDR1 and CDR2 sequences are SGHNT and YENEEA. Trimming left V 2 bases short and J 9 bases short, with 10 bases between. CDR3 coding DNA: TGTGCCAGCAGCTTATCGGGGGGCTGGGAGCTGTTTTTT. Translated, it gives CASSLSGGWELFF.

This chain links TRBV5-1 with TRBJ2-1, with no clear D. V lost 1 base and J lost 7, with 12 bases in between. Germline lookup yields CDR1 SGHRS and CDR2 YFSETQ. The CDR3 is 14 residues long. The CDR3 sequence is CASSLQYRANEQFF. The CDR3 coding sequence is TGCGCCAGCAGCTTGCAGTACCGGGCAAATGAGCAGTTCTTC.

The CDR3 region has the DNA TGTGCCAGCACCCCAGTGGCAGGGGGCTGGAACACCGGGGAGCTGTTTTTT. It codes for CASTPVAGGWNTGELFF. V and J are TRBV27 and TRBJ2-2, with TRBD1 matching 8 bases. The V and J ends lost 7 bases and 1 base, in that order; junction bases with no gene match: 11. CDR3 length: 17 amino acids. Looked up from germline, CDR1 is MNHEY and CDR2 is SMNVEV (reference sequence).

The chain uses TRBV7-6 and TRBJ1-4; TRBD1 matches at 8 bases. Germline trimming cut 5 bases from V and 3 bases from J; bases unmatched to any gene: 5. The length of the CDR3 is 15 residues. CDR1 is SGHVS, CDR2 FNYEAQ, per germline. This CDR3 is CASSAPGGPNEKLFF. In DNA form, the CDR3 reads TGTGCCAGCAGCGCCCCAGGGGGCCCTAATGAAAAACTGTTTTTT.

The chain recombines TRBV29-1 with TRBJ1-2; no clear D gene. The germline V gene encodes CDR1 SQVTM and CDR2 ANQGSEA. V was cut by 3 bases and J by 5 bases, with 13 bases left in between. This CDR3 is 13 amino acids long. CDR3 sequence: CSVDTPLGYGYTF. The DNA of the CDR3 is TGCAGCGTTGATACCCCCCTGGGGTATGGCTACACCTTC.

This chain connects TRBV25-1 to TRBJ1-1; D remains unclear. The V gene's germline CDR1 is MGHDK and CDR2 SYGVNS. This CDR3 spans 17 amino acids. The V end lost 0 bases, the J end lost 1 base, and 15 bases lay between the germline ends. DNA of the CDR3: TGTGCCAGCAGTGAATATTTCGATGGAGGAGCGAACACTGAAGCTTTCTTT. It translates to CASSEYFDGGANTEAFF.

This chain connects TRBV6-4 to TRBJ2-1, with D unresolved. CDR1 MRHNA and CDR2 SNTAGT come from the germline V gene. CDR3 length equals 16 residues. With 6 bases removed from V and 8 bases from J, the gap between germline ends came to 23 bases. Written as DNA, the CDR3 is TGTGCCAGCAGACGGACGGCTGTTGGGTCAAGCGATGAGCAGTTCTTC. Amino acid sequence: CASRRTAVGSSDEQFF.

The CDR3 nucleotides read TGTGCCACCCGCGCCCCTGAAGCTTTCTTT. Translated, it gives CATRAPEAFF. The rearrangement uses TRBV28 and TRBJ1-1; D call uncertain. The CDR3 runs to 10 residues. Germline V gives CDR1 MDHEN, CDR2 SYDVKM. V lost 10 bases and J lost 6, with 9 bases in between.

The chain joins TRBV28 to TRBJ2-5; no clear D. CDR3 length: 14 amino acids. Germline V gene lookup returns CDR1 MDHEN and CDR2 SYDVKM. With 2 bases removed from V and 8 bases from J, the gap between germline ends came to 15 bases. The CDR3 nucleotides are TGTGCCAGCAGTTTAGGACGGCCTGAGGACACCCAGTACTTC. As protein: CASSLGRPEDTQYF. Variable domain in full (rest from reference TRBV28 and TRBJ2-5): DVKVTQSSRYLVKRTGEKVFLECVQDMDHENMFWYRQDPGLGLRLIYFSYDVKMKEKGDIPEGYSVSREKKERFSLILESASTNQTSMYLCASSLGRPEDTQYFGPGTRLLVL.